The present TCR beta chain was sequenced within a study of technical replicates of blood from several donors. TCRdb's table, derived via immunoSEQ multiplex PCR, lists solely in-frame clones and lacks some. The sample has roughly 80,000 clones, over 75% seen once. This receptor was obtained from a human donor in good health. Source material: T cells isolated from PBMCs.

CDR3 nucleotides: TGTGCCAGTAGTATCGAGGGTCTAGCGGACAATGAGCAGTTCTTC. Amino acids: CASSIEGLADNEQFF. V usage is TRBV19 and J usage is TRBJ2-1, with 7 nucleotides matching TRBD2. The germline V gene has CDR1 LNHDA and CDR2 SQIVND (reference sequence). This CDR3 contains 15 residues. The V segment lost 3 bases and the J segment 5 bases; nucleotides outside the gene matches: 7.